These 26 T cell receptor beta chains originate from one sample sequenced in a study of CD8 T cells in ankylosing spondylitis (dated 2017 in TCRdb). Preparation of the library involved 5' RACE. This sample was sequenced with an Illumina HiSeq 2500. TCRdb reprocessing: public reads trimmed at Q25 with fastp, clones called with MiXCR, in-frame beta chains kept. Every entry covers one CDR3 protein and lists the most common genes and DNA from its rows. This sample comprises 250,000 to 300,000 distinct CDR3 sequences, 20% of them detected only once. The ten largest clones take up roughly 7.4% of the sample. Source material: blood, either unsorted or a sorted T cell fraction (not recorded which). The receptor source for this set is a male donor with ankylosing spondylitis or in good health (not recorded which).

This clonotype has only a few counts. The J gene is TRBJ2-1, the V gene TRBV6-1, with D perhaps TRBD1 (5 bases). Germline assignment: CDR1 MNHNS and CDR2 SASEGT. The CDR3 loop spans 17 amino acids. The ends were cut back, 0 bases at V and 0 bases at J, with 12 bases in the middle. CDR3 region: CASSEALTVSSYNEQFF. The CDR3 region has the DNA TGTGCCAGCAGTGAAGCCCTGACAGTCAGCTCCTACAATGAGCAGTTCTTC.

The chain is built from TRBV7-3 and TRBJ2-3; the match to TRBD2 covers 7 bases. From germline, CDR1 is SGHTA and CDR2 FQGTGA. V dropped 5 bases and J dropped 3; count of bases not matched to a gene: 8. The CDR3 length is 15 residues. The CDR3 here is CASSPGSGATDTQYF. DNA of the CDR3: TGTGCCAGCAGCCCAGGGAGCGGGGCTACAGATACGCAGTATTTT. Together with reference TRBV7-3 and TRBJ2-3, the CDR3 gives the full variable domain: GAGVSQTPSNKVTEKGKYVELRCDPISGHTALYWYRQSLGQGPEFLIYFQGTGAADDSGLPNDRFFAVRPEGSVSTLKIQRTERGDSAVYLCASSPGSGATDTQYFGPGTRLTVL.

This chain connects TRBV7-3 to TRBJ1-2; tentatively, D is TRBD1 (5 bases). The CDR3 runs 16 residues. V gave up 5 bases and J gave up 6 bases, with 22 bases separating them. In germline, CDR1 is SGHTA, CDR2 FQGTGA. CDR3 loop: CASSPGPSGGRNGYTF. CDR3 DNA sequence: TGTGCCAGCAGCCCCGGACCCTCCGGGGGAAGGAATGGCTACACCTTC.

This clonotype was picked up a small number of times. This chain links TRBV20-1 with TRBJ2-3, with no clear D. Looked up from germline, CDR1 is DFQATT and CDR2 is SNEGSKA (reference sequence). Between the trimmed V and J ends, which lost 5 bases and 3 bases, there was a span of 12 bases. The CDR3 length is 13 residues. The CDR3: CSAAQTETDTQYF. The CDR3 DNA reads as TGCAGTGCTGCCCAGACCGAGACAGATACGCAGTATTTT.

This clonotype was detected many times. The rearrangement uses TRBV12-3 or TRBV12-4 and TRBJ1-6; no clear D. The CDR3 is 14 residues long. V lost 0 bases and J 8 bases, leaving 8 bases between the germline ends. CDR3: CASSLAAGDSPLHF. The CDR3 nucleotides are TGTGCCAGCAGTTTAGCGGCCGGGGATTCACCCCTCCACTTT.

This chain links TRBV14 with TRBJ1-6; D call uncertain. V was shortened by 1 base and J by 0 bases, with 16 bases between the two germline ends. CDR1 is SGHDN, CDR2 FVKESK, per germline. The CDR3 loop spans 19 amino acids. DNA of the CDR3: TGTGCCAGCAGCCAAGTAGGGCCGACGTTTAGCTCCTATAATTCACCCCTCCACTTT. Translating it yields CASSQVGPTFSSYNSPLHF.

CDR3 region: CASSVLSGGNTEAFF. CDR3 nucleotide sequence: TGTGCCAGCAGCGTACTTAGCGGAGGGAACACTGAAGCTTTCTTT. This chain links TRBV9 with TRBJ1-1; D gene ambiguous. The germline gives CDR1 SGDLS, CDR2 YYNGEE. Between the trimmed V and J ends, which lost 1 base and 1 base, there was a span of 11 bases. CDR3 length equals 15 residues.

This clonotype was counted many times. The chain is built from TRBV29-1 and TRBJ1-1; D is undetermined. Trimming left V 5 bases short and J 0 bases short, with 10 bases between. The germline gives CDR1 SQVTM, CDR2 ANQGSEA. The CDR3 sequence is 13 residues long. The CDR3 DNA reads TGCAGCGTTAAGTGGACTCTGAACACTGAAGCTTTCTTT. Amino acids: CSVKWTLNTEAFF. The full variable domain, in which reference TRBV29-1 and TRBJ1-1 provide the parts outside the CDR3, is SAVISQKPSRDICQRGTSLTIQCQVDSQVTMMFWYRQQPGQSLTLIATANQGSEATYESGFVIDKFPISRPNLTFSTLTVSNMSPEDSSIYLCSVKWTLNTEAFFGQGTRLTVV.

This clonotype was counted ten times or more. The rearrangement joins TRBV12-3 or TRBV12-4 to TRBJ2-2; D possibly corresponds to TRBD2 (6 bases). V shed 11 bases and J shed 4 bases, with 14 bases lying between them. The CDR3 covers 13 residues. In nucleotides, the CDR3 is TGTGCCGGAGGGGAGCCGCGCACCGGGGAGCTGTTTTTT. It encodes CAGGEPRTGELFF.

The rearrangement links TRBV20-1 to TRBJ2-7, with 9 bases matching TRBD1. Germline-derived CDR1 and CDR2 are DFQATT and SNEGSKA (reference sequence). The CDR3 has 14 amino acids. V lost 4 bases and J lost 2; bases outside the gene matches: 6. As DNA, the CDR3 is TGCAGTGCTACAGACAGGGGGACTACCTACGAGCAGTACGTC. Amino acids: CSATDRGTTYEQYV.

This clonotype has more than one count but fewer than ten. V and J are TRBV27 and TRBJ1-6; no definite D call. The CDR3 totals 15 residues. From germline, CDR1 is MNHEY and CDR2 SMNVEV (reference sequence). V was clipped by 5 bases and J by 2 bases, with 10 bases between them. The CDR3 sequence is CASSRRGAYNSPLHF. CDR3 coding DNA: TGTGCCAGCAGTCGACGCGGGGCCTATAATTCACCCCTCCACTTT.

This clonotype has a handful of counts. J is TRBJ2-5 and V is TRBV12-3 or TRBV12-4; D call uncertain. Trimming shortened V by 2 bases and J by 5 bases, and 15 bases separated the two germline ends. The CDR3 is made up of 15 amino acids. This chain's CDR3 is CASSLILVGPETQYF. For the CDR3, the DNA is TGTGCCAGCAGTTTAATCCTGGTCGGACCGGAGACCCAGTACTTC.

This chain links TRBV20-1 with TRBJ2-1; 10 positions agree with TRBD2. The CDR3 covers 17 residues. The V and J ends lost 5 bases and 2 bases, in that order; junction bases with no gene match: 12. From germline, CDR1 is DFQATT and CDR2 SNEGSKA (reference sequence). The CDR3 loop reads CSAPVRLAGAPYNEQFF. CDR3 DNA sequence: TGCAGTGCTCCCGTTCGGCTAGCGGGGGCTCCCTACAATGAGCAGTTCTTC.

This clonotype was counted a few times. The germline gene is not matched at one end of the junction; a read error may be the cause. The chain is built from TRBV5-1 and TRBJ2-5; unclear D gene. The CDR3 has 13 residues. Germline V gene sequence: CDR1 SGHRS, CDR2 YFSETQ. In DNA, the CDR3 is TGCGCCAGCAGCTTGGGGATAGCAGAGACCCAGTACTTT. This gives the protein CASSLGIAETQYF.

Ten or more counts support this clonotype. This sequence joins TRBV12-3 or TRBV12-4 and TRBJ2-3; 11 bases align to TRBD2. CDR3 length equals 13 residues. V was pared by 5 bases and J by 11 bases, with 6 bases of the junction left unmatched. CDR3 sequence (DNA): TGTGCCAGCAGTAGGGGACTAGCGGTAATGCAGTATTTT. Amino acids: CASSRGLAVMQYF.

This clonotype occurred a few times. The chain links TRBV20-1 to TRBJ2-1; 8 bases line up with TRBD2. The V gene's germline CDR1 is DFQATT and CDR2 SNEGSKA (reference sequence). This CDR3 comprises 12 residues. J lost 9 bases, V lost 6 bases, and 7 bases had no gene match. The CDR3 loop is CSAPELAAEQFF. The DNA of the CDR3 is TGCAGTGCACCCGAACTAGCGGCTGAGCAGTTCTTC.

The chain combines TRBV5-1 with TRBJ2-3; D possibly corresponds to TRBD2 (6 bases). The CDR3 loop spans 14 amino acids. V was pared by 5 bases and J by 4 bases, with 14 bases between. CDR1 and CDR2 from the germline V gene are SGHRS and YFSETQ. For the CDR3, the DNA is TGCGCCAGCAGGCCGGAGGGTTATTCAGATACGCAGTATTTT. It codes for CASRPEGYSDTQYF.

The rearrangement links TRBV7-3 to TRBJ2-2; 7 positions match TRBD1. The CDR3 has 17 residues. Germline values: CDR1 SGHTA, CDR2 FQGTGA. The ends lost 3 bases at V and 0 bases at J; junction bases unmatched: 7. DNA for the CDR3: TGTGCCAGCAGCTTGACCCGGGACAGCTCGAACACCGGGGAGCTGTTTTTT. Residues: CASSLTRDSSNTGELFF.

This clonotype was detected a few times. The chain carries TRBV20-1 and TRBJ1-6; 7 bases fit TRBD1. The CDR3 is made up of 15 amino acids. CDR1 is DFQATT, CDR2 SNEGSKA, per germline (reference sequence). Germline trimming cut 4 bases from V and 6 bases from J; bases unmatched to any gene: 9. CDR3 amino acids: CSANEGQLLNSPLHF. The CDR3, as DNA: TGCAGTGCTAACGAGGGACAGCTACTTAATTCACCCCTCCACTTT.

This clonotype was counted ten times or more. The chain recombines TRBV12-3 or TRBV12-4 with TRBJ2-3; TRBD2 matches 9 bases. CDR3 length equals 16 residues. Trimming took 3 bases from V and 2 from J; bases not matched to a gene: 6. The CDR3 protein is CASSFLAGPSTDTQYF. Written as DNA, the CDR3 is TGTGCCAGCAGTTTCCTAGCGGGGCCTTCCACAGATACGCAGTATTTT.

In DNA form, the CDR3 reads TGTGCCAGCAGTTATAGGCTATCGTACCAAGAGACCCAGTACTTC. Translated: CASSYRLSYQETQYF. J is TRBJ2-5 and V is TRBV6-5; D is uncertain. The V end was cut by 3 bases, the J end by 0 bases, with 11 bases between. The CDR3 covers 15 residues. The germline V gene has CDR1 MNHEY and CDR2 SVGAGI.

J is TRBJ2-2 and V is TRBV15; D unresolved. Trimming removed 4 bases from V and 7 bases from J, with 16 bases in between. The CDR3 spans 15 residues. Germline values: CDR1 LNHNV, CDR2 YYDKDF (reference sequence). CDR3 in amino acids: CATSMWKGPGGELFF. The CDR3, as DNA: TGTGCCACCAGCATGTGGAAAGGGCCGGGCGGGGAGCTGTTTTTT.

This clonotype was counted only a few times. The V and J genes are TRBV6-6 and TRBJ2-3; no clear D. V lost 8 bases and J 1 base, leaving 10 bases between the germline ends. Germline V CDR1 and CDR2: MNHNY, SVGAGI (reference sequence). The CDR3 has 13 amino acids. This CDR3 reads CASGQGRTDTQYF. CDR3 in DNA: TGTGCCAGCGGGCAAGGGCGCACAGATACGCAGTATTTT.

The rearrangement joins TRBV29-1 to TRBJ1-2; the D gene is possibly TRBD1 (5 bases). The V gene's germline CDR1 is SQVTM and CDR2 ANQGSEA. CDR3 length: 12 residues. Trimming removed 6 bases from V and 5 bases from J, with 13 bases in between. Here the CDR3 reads CSVLDNSYGYTF. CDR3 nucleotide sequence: TGCAGCGTACTGGACAACTCATATGGCTACACCTTC.

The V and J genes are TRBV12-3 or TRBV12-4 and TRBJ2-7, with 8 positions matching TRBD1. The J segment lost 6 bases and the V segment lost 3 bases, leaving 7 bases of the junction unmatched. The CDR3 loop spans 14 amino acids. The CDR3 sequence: CASSLTGVEGEQYV. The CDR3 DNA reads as TGTGCCAGCAGTTTGACAGGGGTTGAGGGCGAGCAGTACGTC.

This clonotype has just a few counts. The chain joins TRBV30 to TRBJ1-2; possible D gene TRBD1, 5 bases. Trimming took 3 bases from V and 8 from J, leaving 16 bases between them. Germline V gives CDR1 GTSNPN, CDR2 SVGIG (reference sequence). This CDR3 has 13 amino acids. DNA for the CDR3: TGTGCCTGGAGAGTGGGGCCGGGAGTAGGCTACACCTTC. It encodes CAWRVGPGVGYTF.